The clone carrying this T cell receptor beta chain was seen only a few times. It was via CD45RO/CCR7/CD25/CD127/CD95/CD27 that CD4+ naive, central memory, regulatory and stem cell-like memory cells were sorted. Expressed TCRB transcripts were sequenced after all isolated RNA was converted to cDNA. Sequencing used immunoSEQ multiplex PCR; TCRdb keeps in-frame clones, though not all of them. This sample has over 150,000 clones, with approximately 8.1% found just once. These data originate in a study of beta chain features in type 1 diabetes. V lost 2 bases to trimming and J lost 1 base, with 11 bases between them. The CDR3 is made up of 15 amino acids. The germline V gene encodes CDR1 MNHEY and CDR2 SVGAGI.

The chain is built from TRBV6-5 and TRBJ2-5; D may be TRBD2 (6 bases). This sequence was found in a man aged 18 to 29 in good health. Sequenced material: central memory CD4+ T cells from blood. The CDR3 region is CASSYGGGVQETQYF. The CDR3 DNA follows: TGTGCCAGCAGTTACGGTGGAGGGGTCCAAGAGACCCAGTACTTC.